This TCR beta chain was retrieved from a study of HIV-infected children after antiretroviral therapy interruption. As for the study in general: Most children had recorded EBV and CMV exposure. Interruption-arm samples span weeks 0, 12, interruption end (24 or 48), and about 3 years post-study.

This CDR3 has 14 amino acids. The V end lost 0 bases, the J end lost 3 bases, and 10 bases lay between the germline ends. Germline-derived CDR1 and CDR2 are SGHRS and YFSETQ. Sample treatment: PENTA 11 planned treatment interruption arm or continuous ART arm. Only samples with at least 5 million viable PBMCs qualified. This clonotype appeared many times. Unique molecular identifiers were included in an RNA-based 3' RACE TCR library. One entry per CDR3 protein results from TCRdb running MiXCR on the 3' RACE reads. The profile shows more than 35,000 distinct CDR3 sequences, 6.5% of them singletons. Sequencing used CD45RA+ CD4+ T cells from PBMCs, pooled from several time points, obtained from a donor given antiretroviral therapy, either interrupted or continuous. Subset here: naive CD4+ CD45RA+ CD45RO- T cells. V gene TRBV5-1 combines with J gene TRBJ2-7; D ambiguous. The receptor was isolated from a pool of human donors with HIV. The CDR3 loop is CASSLDSGLYEQYF. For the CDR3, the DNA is TGCGCCAGCAGCTTGGATTCTGGCCTCTACGAGCAGTACTTC.